What follows is one T cell receptor (beta chain) and its context. CDR3 length equals 15 residues. V shed 4 bases and J 6 bases; nucleotides not matched to a gene: 8. In germline, CDR1 is SGDLS, CDR2 YYNGEE. A second roughly 7 to 11 cycle PCR used barcoded and J-beta primers. TCRdb re-analysed the 5' RACE reads in MiXCR, keeping a single row per CDR3 protein. The data hold 1.5 million to 2 million distinct CDR3 sequences, with 28% observed a single time. The data were obtained in a study of blood T cells in healthy people across ages. The specimen sequenced was blood. This TCR was sampled from a woman aged 25 to 39 in good health. The V call is TRBV9, the J call TRBJ2-1; TRBD2 matches 9 bases. The CDR3 is CASSPRPSGINEQFF. CDR3 sequence (DNA): TGTGCCAGCAGCCCGAGGCCTAGCGGGATCAATGAGCAGTTCTTC. The complete variable domain, with remaining parts taken from reference TRBV9 and TRBJ2-1, reads DSGVTQTPKHLITATGQRVTLRCSPRSGDLSVYWYQQSLDQGLQFLIQYYNGEERAKGNILERFSAQQFPDLHSELNLSSLELGDSALYFCASSPRPSGINEQFFGPGTRLTVL.